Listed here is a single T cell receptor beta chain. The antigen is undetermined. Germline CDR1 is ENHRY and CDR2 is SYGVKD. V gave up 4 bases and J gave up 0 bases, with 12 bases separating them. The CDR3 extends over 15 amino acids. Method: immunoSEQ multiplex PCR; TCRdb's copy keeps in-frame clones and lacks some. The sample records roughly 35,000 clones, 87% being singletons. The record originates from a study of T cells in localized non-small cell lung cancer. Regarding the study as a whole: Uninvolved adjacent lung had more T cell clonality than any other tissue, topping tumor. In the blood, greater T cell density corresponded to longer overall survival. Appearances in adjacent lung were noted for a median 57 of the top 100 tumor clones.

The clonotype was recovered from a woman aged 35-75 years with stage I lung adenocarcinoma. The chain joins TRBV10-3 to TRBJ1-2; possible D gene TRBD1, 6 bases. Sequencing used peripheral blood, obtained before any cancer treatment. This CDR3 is CAISGTATSNYGYTF. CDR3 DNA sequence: TGTGCCATCAGTGGGACAGCTACGTCTAACTATGGCTACACCTTC.